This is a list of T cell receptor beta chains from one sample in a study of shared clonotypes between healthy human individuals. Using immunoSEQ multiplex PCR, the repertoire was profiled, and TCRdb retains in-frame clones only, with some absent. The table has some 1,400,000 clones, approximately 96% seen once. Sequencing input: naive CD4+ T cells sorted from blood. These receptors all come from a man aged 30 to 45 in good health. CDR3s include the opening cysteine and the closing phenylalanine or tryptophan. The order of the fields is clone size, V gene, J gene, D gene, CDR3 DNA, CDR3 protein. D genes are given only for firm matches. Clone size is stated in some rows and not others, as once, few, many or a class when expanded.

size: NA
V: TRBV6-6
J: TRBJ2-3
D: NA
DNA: TGTGCCAGCAGTTATACAGGGTACTCAGATACGCAGTATTTT
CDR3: CASSYTGYSDTQYF

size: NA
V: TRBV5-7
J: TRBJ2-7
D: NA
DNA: TGTGCCAGCAGCTTGGCTCCAGGTTACGAGCAGTACTTC
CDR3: CASSLAPGYEQYF

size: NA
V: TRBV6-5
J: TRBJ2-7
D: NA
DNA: TGTGCCAGCAGCGCTCGGACAGCCTGGTTGAACGAGCAGTACTTC
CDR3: CASSARTAWLNEQYF

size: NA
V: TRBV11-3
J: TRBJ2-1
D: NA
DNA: TGTGCCAGCAGCTTCGGCCTGTCCGGGAACAATGAGCAGTTCTTC
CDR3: CASSFGLSGNNEQFF

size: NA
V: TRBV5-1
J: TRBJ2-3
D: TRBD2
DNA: TGCGCCAGCAGCTTGGGGCTAGCGGGGGGCACAGATACGCAGTATTTT
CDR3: CASSLGLAGGTDTQYF

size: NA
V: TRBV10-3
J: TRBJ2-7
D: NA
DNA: TGTGCCATCAGTGACCCACACCACGAGCAGTACTTC
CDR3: CAISDPHHEQYF

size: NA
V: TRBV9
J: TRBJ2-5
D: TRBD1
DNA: TGTGCCAGCAGCGTGGGACAGGGCGGTGGGGAGACCCAGTACTTC
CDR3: CASSVGQGGGETQYF

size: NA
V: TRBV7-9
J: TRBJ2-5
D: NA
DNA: TGTGCCAGCAGCTCCCCTGGAGGAGAGACCCAGTACTTC
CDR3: CASSSPGGETQYF

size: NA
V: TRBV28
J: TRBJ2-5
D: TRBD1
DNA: TGTGCCAGCAGTCCTCACAGGGACAGGGGGGAGACCCAGTACTTC
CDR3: CASSPHRDRGETQYF

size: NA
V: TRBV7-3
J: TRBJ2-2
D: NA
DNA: TGTGCCAGCAGCTTAATTGGGGGTAGGACCGGGGAGCTGTTTTTT
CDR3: CASSLIGGRTGELFF

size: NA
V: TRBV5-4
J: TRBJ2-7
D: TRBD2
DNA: TGTGCCAGCAGCCCGGGGGGACTAGCGGGGCCCTACGAGCAGTACTTC
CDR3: CASSPGGLAGPYEQYF

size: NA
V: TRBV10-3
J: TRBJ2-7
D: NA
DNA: TGTGCCATCAGTAAAAAGGACAGTGAGGGCGAGCAGTACTTC
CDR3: CAISKKDSEGEQYF

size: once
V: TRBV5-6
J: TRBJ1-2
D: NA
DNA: TGTGCCAGCAGCTTGGGCAGGGATATATACTATGGCTACACCTTC
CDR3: CASSLGRDIYYGYTF

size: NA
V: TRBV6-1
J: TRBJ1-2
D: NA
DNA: TGTGCCAGCAGCCAAAAAATGGGCCCTGGGAAAAGCTACACCTTC
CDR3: CASSQKMGPGKSYTF

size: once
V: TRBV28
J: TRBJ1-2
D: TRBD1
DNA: TGTGCCAGCAGCTATCTGACAGGGAACTATGGCTACACCTTC
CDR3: CASSYLTGNYGYTF

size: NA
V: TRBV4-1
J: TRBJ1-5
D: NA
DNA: TGCGCCAGCAGCCAGCACCGGGACTCCAATCAGCCCCAGCATTTT
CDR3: CASSQHRDSNQPQHF

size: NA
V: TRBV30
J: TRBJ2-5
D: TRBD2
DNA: TGTGCCTGGAGTGTTTTTACTAGCGCCCAGTACTTC
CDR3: CAWSVFTSAQYF

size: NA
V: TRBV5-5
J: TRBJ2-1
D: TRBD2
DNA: TGTGCCAGCAGCGCCCGACTAGCGAAATACAATGAGCAGTTCTTC
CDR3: CASSARLAKYNEQFF

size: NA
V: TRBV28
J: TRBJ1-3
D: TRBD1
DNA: TGTGCCAGCAGCGGACAGGCGGAAAACACCATATATTTT
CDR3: CASSGQAENTIYF

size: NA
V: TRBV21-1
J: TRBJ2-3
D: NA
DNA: TGTGCCAGCAGACCGCCCCGGGGCACAGATACGCAGTATTTT
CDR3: CASRPPRGTDTQYF

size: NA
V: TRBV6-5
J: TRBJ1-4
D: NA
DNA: TGTGCCAGCAGTTACGGCGGAAAACTGTTTTTT
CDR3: CASSYGGKLFF

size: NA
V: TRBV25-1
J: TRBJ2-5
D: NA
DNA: TGTGCCAGCAGTGAATACGGACCCCAAGAGACCCAGTACTTC
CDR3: CASSEYGPQETQYF

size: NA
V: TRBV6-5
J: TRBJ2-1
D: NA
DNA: TGTGCCAGCAGCCCCCGGGCAAACAATGAGCAGTTCTTC
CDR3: CASSPRANNEQFF

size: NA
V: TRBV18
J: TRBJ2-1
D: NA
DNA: TGTGCCAGCTCACAGACCGGGACAACGCCTAACGAGGAGCAGTTCTTC
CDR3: CASSQTGTTPNEEQFF

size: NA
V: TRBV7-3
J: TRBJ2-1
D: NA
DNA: TGTGCCAGCAGCTTAACTTCGGGGCCCTACAATGAGCAGTTCTTC
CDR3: CASSLTSGPYNEQFF

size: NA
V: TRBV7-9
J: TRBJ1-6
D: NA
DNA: TGTGCCAGCAGCCGACCGAATTCACCCCTCCACTTT
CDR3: CASSRPNSPLHF

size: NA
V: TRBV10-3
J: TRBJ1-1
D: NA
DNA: TGTGCCATCAGTGAGTCCAGGTTAAAGAACACTGAAGCTTTCTTT
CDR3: CAISESRLKNTEAFF

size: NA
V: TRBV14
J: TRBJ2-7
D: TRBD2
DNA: TGTGCCAGCAGCCAAGATCGGGCTAGCGGGTACTCCTACGAGCAGTACTTC
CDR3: CASSQDRASGYSYEQYF

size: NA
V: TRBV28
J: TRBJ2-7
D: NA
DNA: TGTGCCAGCAGTTTAGCGGGACTCTCCTACGAGCAGTACTTC
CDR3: CASSLAGLSYEQYF

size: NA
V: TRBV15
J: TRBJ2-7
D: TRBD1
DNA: TGTGCCACCAGCAGAGATAGGACAGGGAACGAGCAGTACTTC
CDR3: CATSRDRTGNEQYF

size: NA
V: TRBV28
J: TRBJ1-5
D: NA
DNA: TGTGCCAGCAGTTTAGTGGGCGAGAATCAGCCCCAGCATTTT
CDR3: CASSLVGENQPQHF

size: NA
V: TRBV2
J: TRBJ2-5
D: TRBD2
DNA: TGTGCCAGCAGACAGGGCGGGAGGTTGGAGACCCAGTACTTC
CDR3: CASRQGGRLETQYF

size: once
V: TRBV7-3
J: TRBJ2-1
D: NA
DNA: TGTGCCAGCAGCTTAGCCAGGGCCGTCAATGAGCAGTTCTTC
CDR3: CASSLARAVNEQFF

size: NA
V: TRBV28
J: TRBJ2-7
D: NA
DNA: TGTGCCAGCAGTTTACCCCTGGGGAGCTCCTACGAGCAGTACTTC
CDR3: CASSLPLGSSYEQYF

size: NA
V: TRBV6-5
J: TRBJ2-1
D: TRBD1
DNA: TGTGCCAGCAGTTACGTTCCCTTGGCAGGGGGCAATGAGCAGTTCTTC
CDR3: CASSYVPLAGGNEQFF

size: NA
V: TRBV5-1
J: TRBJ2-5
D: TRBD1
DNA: TGCGCCAGCAGCTTGGGTGACAGGGCTCAAGAGACCCAGTACTTC
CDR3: CASSLGDRAQETQYF

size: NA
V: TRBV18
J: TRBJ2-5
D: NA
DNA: TGTGCCAGCTCACCACCGTCAGAGACCCAGTACTTC
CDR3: CASSPPSETQYF

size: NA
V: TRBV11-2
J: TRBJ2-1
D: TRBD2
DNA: TGTGCCAGCAGCCAGGGACTAGCGGGAGCCTACAATGAGCAGTTCTTC
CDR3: CASSQGLAGAYNEQFF

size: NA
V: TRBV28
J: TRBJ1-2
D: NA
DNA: TGTGCCAGCAGTTTGATCCCGGCCTATGGCTACACCTTC
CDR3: CASSLIPAYGYTF

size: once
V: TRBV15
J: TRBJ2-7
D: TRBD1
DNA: TGTGCCACCAGCGTTGGACAGGGTATCTACGAGCAGTACTTC
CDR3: CATSVGQGIYEQYF

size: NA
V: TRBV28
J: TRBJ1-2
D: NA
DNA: TGTGCCAGCCGCGCCGGCAGGGACTATGGCTACACCTTC
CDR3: CASRAGRDYGYTF

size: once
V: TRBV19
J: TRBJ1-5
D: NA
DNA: TGTGCCACCTCAAGACAAGCCAATCAGCCCCAGCATTTT
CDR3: CATSRQANQPQHF

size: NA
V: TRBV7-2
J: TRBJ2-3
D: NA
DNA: TGTGCCAGCAGCTTAGCGCACACGACAGATACGCAGTATTTT
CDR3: CASSLAHTTDTQYF

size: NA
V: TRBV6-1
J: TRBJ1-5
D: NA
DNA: TGTGCCAGCAGTGAAGCGGGGGGAACAGCTCAGCCCCAGCATTTT
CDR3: CASSEAGGTAQPQHF

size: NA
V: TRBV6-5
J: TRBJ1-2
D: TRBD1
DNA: TGTGCCAGCAAGGGGGACAGCTATGGCTACACCTTC
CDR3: CASKGDSYGYTF

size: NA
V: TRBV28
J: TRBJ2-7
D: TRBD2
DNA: TGTGCCAGCAGTCAACTTTCTAGCGGGGCCTACGAGCAGTACTTC
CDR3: CASSQLSSGAYEQYF

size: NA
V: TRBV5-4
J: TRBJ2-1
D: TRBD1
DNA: TGTGCCAGCAGCCGACAGGGGTACTATGAGCAGTTCTTC
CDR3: CASSRQGYYEQFF

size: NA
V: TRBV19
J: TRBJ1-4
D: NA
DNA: TGTGCCAGTAGTATCCGAGTCGGGGGGGCATTTGGAGAAAAACTGTTTTTT
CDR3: CASSIRVGGAFGEKLFF

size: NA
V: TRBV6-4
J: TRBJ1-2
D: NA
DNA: TGTGCCAGCGCGGCGCGGGTGGGATCTAACTATGGCTACACCTTC
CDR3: CASAARVGSNYGYTF

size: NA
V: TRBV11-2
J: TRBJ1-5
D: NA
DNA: TGTGCCAGCAGCTTAGATTCGGGTAGCAATCAGCCCCAGCATTTT
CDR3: CASSLDSGSNQPQHF

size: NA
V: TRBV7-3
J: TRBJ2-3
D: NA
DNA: TGTGCCAGCAGCTTAAATTCAGATACGCAGTATTTT
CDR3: CASSLNSDTQYF

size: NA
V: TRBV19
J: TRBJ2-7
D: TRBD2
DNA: TGTGCCAGGACCGGAGCGGGACGAGACTACGAGCAGTACTTC
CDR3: CARTGAGRDYEQYF

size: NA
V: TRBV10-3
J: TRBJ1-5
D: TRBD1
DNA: TGTGCCATCAGTCGAGGGACAGGGGGCAGGGGGAGCAATCAGCCCCAGCATTTT
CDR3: CAISRGTGGRGSNQPQHF

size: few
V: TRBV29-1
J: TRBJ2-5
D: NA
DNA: TGCAGCGTTGAAGATGGGGGAGAGACCCAGTACTTC
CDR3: CSVEDGGETQYF